A selection of T cell receptor beta chains follows, all from one sample in a study of CD8+ T cells in alopecia areata. The table came from immunoSEQ multiplex PCR; TCRdb's copy has only in-frame clones and leaves some out. The table shows 180,000 or so clones, with around 49% occurring only once. This specimen was CD8+ T cells sorted from blood, taken between weeks 51 and 52, from a patient treated with tofacitinib. These TCRs come from a human donor with alopecia areata. CDR3s include the opening cysteine and the closing phenylalanine or tryptophan. A D gene is named only where the DNA matches it firmly. Expanded clones are given a class, and other clones once, few, many or no size at all.

size: NA
V: TRBV6-1
D: TRBD1
J: TRBJ1-4
DNA: TGTGCCAGCAGTGAGACCGGGACAGCTAATGAAAAACTGTTTTTT
CDR3: CASSETGTANEKLFF

size: NA
V: TRBV6-6
D: NA
J: TRBJ2-2
DNA: TGTGCCAGCAGACCCGGGACGGATCGAATCGGGGAGCTGTTTTTT
CDR3: CASRPGTDRIGELFF

size: NA
V: TRBV25-1
D: NA
J: TRBJ2-1
DNA: TGTGCCAGCAGTGAACCCCGTGGGGGCTCCTACAGTGAGCAGTTCTTC
CDR3: CASSEPRGGSYSEQFF

size: NA
V: TRBV5-8
D: NA
J: TRBJ2-1
DNA: TGTGCCAGCAGCCATGGACTGTTACCCACCTACAATGAGCAGTTCTTC
CDR3: CASSHGLLPTYNEQFF

size: NA
V: TRBV18
D: NA
J: TRBJ1-4
DNA: TGTGCCAGCTCACCACCGTTGGGGGCTAATGAAAAACTGTTTTTT
CDR3: CASSPPLGANEKLFF

size: few
V: TRBV5-6
D: NA
J: TRBJ1-3
DNA: TGTGCCAGCAGCCCGGGTGGAAACACCATATATTTT
CDR3: CASSPGGNTIYF

size: few
V: TRBV29-1
D: TRBD1
J: TRBJ2-7
DNA: TGCAGCGTCACAGGGACAGACCTATTCTACGAGCAGTACTTC
CDR3: CSVTGTDLFYEQYF

size: NA
V: TRBV4-2
D: TRBD1
J: TRBJ2-7
DNA: TGTGCCAGCAGCCAAGGATTGGGACAGGGGGCTTACGAGCAGTACTTC
CDR3: CASSQGLGQGAYEQYF

size: NA
V: TRBV30
D: NA
J: TRBJ2-2
DNA: TGTGCCTGGAGTGCCGGGACCAATGGGGGGGAGCTGTTTTTT
CDR3: CAWSAGTNGGELFF

size: NA
V: TRBV29-1
D: TRBD1
J: TRBJ2-1
DNA: TGCAGCTCACGCGGATTGGACAGGGCCGAGGGTGAGCAGTTCTTC
CDR3: CSSRGLDRAEGEQFF

size: once
V: TRBV14
D: NA
J: TRBJ2-7
DNA: TGTGCCAGCAGCCAAGTGCAGTCTGGGTCCTACGAGCAGTACTTC
CDR3: CASSQVQSGSYEQYF

size: NA
V: TRBV7-6
D: TRBD1
J: TRBJ2-7
DNA: TGTGCCAGCAGCTCCAGGGACAGCCACGAGCAGTACTTC
CDR3: CASSSRDSHEQYF

size: few
V: TRBV7-9
D: TRBD1
J: TRBJ1-6
DNA: TGTGCCAGCAGGCCGACAGGGGACAATAATTCACCCCTCCACTTT
CDR3: CASRPTGDNNSPLHF

size: NA
V: TRBV11-2
D: NA
J: TRBJ2-5
DNA: TGTGCCAGCAGCTACCCTAGCACAGAGACCCAGTACTTC
CDR3: CASSYPSTETQYF

size: NA
V: TRBV13
D: NA
J: TRBJ1-1
DNA: TGTGCCAGCAGCCTTCAGGGGGAAGCTTTCTTT
CDR3: CASSLQGEAFF

size: NA
V: TRBV27
D: NA
J: TRBJ2-7
DNA: TGTGCCAGCAGTCCCGGAACGGGTTACGAGCAGTACTTC
CDR3: CASSPGTGYEQYF

size: NA
V: TRBV27
D: NA
J: TRBJ1-1
DNA: TGTGCCAGCAGCTCTGACGGGACGAACACTGAAGCTTTCTTT
CDR3: CASSSDGTNTEAFF

size: NA
V: TRBV27
D: TRBD1
J: TRBJ1-1
DNA: TGTGCCAGCAGTCCTAGAGGGACAGGTGTCAGAGCCCCTGAAGCTTTCTTT
CDR3: CASSPRGTGVRAPEAFF

size: NA
V: TRBV7-2
D: TRBD1
J: TRBJ1-1
DNA: TGTGCCAGCGGGCATCAAGTTAAGGGGGCGTTTAGGTCTGAAGCTTTCTTT
CDR3: CASGHQVKGAFRSEAFF

size: NA
V: TRBV27
D: TRBD1
J: TRBJ1-5
DNA: TGTGCCAGCAGTCCGGGACAGGGATTCCGTCGGCCCCAGCATTTT
CDR3: CASSPGQGFRRPQHF

size: NA
V: TRBV11-3
D: NA
J: TRBJ2-5
DNA: TGTGCCAGCAGCTTAAGGCCGCAAGAGGGCAAAGAGACCCAGTACTTC
CDR3: CASSLRPQEGKETQYF

size: NA
V: TRBV27
D: NA
J: TRBJ1-4
DNA: TGTGCCAGCAGTTTTTCCCCGACAGACCCGCCGGAAAAACTGTTTTTT
CDR3: CASSFSPTDPPEKLFF

size: NA
V: TRBV2
D: NA
J: TRBJ2-5
DNA: TGTGCCAGCAGTGGACTCGACCTTCAAGAGACCCAGTACTTC
CDR3: CASSGLDLQETQYF

size: few
V: TRBV2
D: NA
J: TRBJ2-5
DNA: TGTGCCAGCACTAACAGGCAAGAGACCCAGTACTTC
CDR3: CASTNRQETQYF

size: NA
V: TRBV4-3
D: TRBD1
J: TRBJ1-1
DNA: TGCGCCAGCAGCCAAGTTTTGGGACAGCTTATGAACACTGAAGCTTTCTTT
CDR3: CASSQVLGQLMNTEAFF

size: NA
V: TRBV9
D: TRBD2
J: TRBJ2-5
DNA: TGTGCCAGCAGCGAAGGCGGTGGCGGGGGAGAGACCCAGTACTTC
CDR3: CASSEGGGGGETQYF

size: few
V: TRBV2
D: TRBD2
J: TRBJ2-5
DNA: TGTGCCAGCAGTGAAGCAGCGGGGGCACAAGAGACCCAGTACTTC
CDR3: CASSEAAGAQETQYF

size: NA
V: TRBV2
D: NA
J: TRBJ1-4
DNA: TGTGCCAGCAGTGAATTTGAGGATGAAAAACTGTTTTTT
CDR3: CASSEFEDEKLFF

size: NA
V: TRBV18
D: NA
J: TRBJ2-7
DNA: TGTGCCAGCTCACCGGTCGACAGCTACGAGCAGTACTTC
CDR3: CASSPVDSYEQYF

size: NA
V: TRBV29-1
D: NA
J: TRBJ2-1
DNA: TGCAGCGTTGAAGGGTCTACCCGCTCCTACAATGAGCAGTTCTTC
CDR3: CSVEGSTRSYNEQFF

size: few
V: TRBV5-6
D: NA
J: TRBJ2-2
DNA: TGTGCCAGCAGCTTGTTTGTTCGGGCGAACACCGGGGAGCTGTTTTTT
CDR3: CASSLFVRANTGELFF

size: NA
V: TRBV7-4
D: NA
J: TRBJ1-1
DNA: TGTGCCAGCAGCTTAAACAGGAACACTGAAGCTTTCTTT
CDR3: CASSLNRNTEAFF

size: NA
V: TRBV9
D: NA
J: TRBJ1-4
DNA: TGCGCCAGCAGCGCCGGGACGGTGCGAAGCGAAAAACTGTTTTTT
CDR3: CASSAGTVRSEKLFF

size: NA
V: TRBV6-6
D: NA
J: TRBJ2-3
DNA: TGTGCCAGCAGTTACTACAGCAGCACAGATACGCAGTATTTT
CDR3: CASSYYSSTDTQYF

size: NA
V: TRBV30
D: NA
J: TRBJ2-2
DNA: TGTGCCTGGAGTGTACTCTCCCGGGGGGGGGAGCTGTTTTTT
CDR3: CAWSVLSRGGELFF

size: NA
V: TRBV30
D: TRBD1
J: TRBJ1-5
DNA: TGTGCCTGGAGCGCTGACAGGGGCTATAGCAATCAGCCCCAGCATTTT
CDR3: CAWSADRGYSNQPQHF

size: NA
V: TRBV7-9
D: TRBD1
J: TRBJ2-1
DNA: TGTGCCAGCAGCTCACAGGGGGGCTCCTACAATGAGCAGTTCTTC
CDR3: CASSSQGGSYNEQFF

size: NA
V: TRBV30
D: TRBD1
J: TRBJ2-2
DNA: TGTGCCTGGAACTTCCGGGACAGCGCCGGGGAGCTGTTTTTT
CDR3: CAWNFRDSAGELFF

size: few
V: TRBV19
D: TRBD2
J: TRBJ2-3
DNA: TGTGCCAGTAGTATAGACAGCGGGGGACTGTCCGATACGCAGTATTTT
CDR3: CASSIDSGGLSDTQYF

size: NA
V: TRBV13
D: NA
J: TRBJ2-7
DNA: TGTGCCAGCAGCTCATCCTACCGGGACGCGGGCGAGCAGTACTTC
CDR3: CASSSSYRDAGEQYF

size: NA
V: TRBV30
D: NA
J: TRBJ2-5
DNA: TGTGCCTGGCAGCTGGGGGAGACCCAGTACTTC
CDR3: CAWQLGETQYF

size: NA
V: TRBV29-1
D: NA
J: TRBJ1-2
DNA: TGCAGCGTTGAAGGGATCGGCTATGGCTACACCTTC
CDR3: CSVEGIGYGYTF

size: NA
V: TRBV10-3
D: NA
J: TRBJ1-2
DNA: TGTGCCATCAGTGAAGGGAGTTATGGCTACACCTTC
CDR3: CAISEGSYGYTF

size: NA
V: TRBV30
D: NA
J: TRBJ1-2
DNA: TGTGCCTGGAGTGGAGGGGACTATGGCTACACCTTC
CDR3: CAWSGGDYGYTF

size: NA
V: TRBV7-9
D: NA
J: TRBJ2-7
DNA: TGTGCCAGCAGCTCCGGGGAGTTTCAAAGCTACGAGCAGTACTTC
CDR3: CASSSGEFQSYEQYF

size: NA
V: TRBV6-5
D: NA
J: TRBJ2-5
DNA: TGTGCCAGCAGTTACTCGAATGGGATTGAGACCCAGTACTTC
CDR3: CASSYSNGIETQYF

size: NA
V: TRBV7-9
D: TRBD1
J: TRBJ2-4
DNA: TGTGCCAGCAGCTCCTGGGACAGGGGACGCCAAAACATTCAGTACTTC
CDR3: CASSSWDRGRQNIQYF

size: NA
V: TRBV19
D: TRBD1
J: TRBJ2-5
DNA: TGTGCCAGTAGTACCGGACAGGGAGGCCAAGAGACCCAGTACTTC
CDR3: CASSTGQGGQETQYF

size: NA
V: TRBV7-9
D: NA
J: TRBJ2-3
DNA: TGTGCCAGCAGCTTATCAGGGACCACAGATACGCAGTATTTT
CDR3: CASSLSGTTDTQYF

size: NA
V: TRBV7-8
D: NA
J: TRBJ2-5
DNA: TGTGCCAGCAGCCCTGATGGCGTGGGACTGGAGACCCAGTACTTC
CDR3: CASSPDGVGLETQYF

size: NA
V: TRBV4-3
D: NA
J: TRBJ2-7
DNA: TGCGCCAGCAGCCAAGGTGACGGGGGTGTCTACGAGCAGTACTTC
CDR3: CASSQGDGGVYEQYF

size: few
V: TRBV5-1
D: NA
J: TRBJ2-1
DNA: TGCGCCAGCAGCATGGGGCCTACAGGGAATGGGGCCAATGAGCAGTTCTTC
CDR3: CASSMGPTGNGANEQFF

size: NA
V: TRBV2
D: NA
J: TRBJ2-7
DNA: TGTGCCAGCAGTGACGCCAGGGGATTCTCCTACGAGCAGTACTTC
CDR3: CASSDARGFSYEQYF